A selection of T cell receptor beta chains follows, all from one sample in a study of chemoradiotherapy in HPV16-positive cancers. Sequenced by immunoSEQ multiplex PCR; TCRdb stores in-frame clones only, minus some. The sample shows roughly 800 clones, 85% to 90% of them seen only once. Sequencing used tumor tissue, obtained from a patient who underwent chemoradiotherapy. The source of these receptors is a human donor with HPV-associated anogenital cancer. Each CDR3 is given with its conserved first and last residue. Each record gives: V gene, J gene, clone size, D gene, CDR3 protein, CDR3 DNA. A D gene is named only where the DNA matches it firmly. Size is omitted from some rows. Given values are once, few, many or a class for expanded clones.

>TRBV2|TRBJ1-1|.|TRBD1
CASSTMGGGNSEAFF
TGTGCCAGCAGTACAATGGGAGGGGGCAACTCTGAAGCTTTCTTT
>TRBV9|TRBJ2-1|.|TRBD2
CASSAFRSSGRANEQFF
TGTGCCAGCAGCGCCTTCAGATCTAGCGGGAGGGCGAATGAGCAGTTCTTC
>TRBV4-3|TRBJ2-1|.|TRBD2
CASSQEAGGPDEQFF
TGCGCCAGCAGCCAAGAAGCGGGAGGGCCAGATGAGCAGTTCTTC
>TRBV19|TRBJ2-7|.|.
CASSPAGPGDYEQYF
TGTGCCAGTAGTCCTGCCGGACCGGGGGACTACGAGCAGTACTTC
>TRBV5-4|TRBJ2-3|.|.
CASRRTDTDTQYF
TGTGCCAGCAGAAGGACAGACACAGATACGCAGTATTTT
>TRBV19|TRBJ1-5|.|.
CASSYGPWGNQPQHF
TGTGCCAGTAGCTACGGCCCTTGGGGCAATCAGCCCCAGCATTTT
>TRBV15|TRBJ2-1|.|.
CATSSSRGTDPPYNEQFF
TGTGCCACCAGCAGTTCTCGCGGGACAGACCCTCCCTACAATGAGCAGTTCTTC
>TRBV11-2|TRBJ2-5|.|.
CASSSVETQYF
TGTGCCAGCAGCTCGGTTGAGACCCAGTACTTC
>TRBV25-1|TRBJ2-5|once|.
CASSESVRVLETQYF
TGTGCCAGCAGTGAATCGGTCAGGGTACTAGAGACCCAGTACTTC
>TRBV6-4|TRBJ2-3|few|.
CASSDSRGGTDTQYF
TGTGCCAGCAGTGACTCGCGGGGAGGCACAGATACGCAGTATTTT
>TRBV19|TRBJ2-2|.|TRBD2
CASSITGGGELFF
TGTGCCAGTAGTATCACGGGGGGCGGGGAGCTGTTTTTT
>TRBV6-5|TRBJ2-7|.|.
CASSKGEEAAEQYF
TGTGCCAGCAGTAAAGGGGAGGAGGCTGCCGAGCAGTACTTC
>TRBV7-2|TRBJ2-5|.|TRBD2
CASSFGTSGEETQYF
TGTGCCAGCAGCTTTGGGACTAGCGGTGAAGAGACCCAGTACTTC
>TRBV2|TRBJ2-2|.|TRBD1
CASSRTGSIGELFF
TGTGCCAGCAGCAGGACAGGGTCTATCGGGGAGCTGTTTTTT
>TRBV6-5|TRBJ1-1|.|TRBD1
CASSLLGQGAEAFF
TGTGCCAGCAGCCTTCTCGGCCAGGGGGCCGAAGCTTTCTTT
>TRBV6-1|TRBJ1-1|.|TRBD1
CASSVQGMGSTEAFF
TGTGCCAGCAGTGTACAGGGGATGGGATCGACTGAAGCTTTCTTT
>TRBV5-1|TRBJ2-1|.|.
CASSPTGPEQFF
TGCGCCAGCAGTCCAACGGGACCGGAGCAGTTCTTC
>TRBV5-8|TRBJ2-6|.|.
CASPLTHPQSRANVLTF
TGTGCCAGCCCCCTGACTCATCCACAAAGTCGGGCCAACGTCCTGACTTTC
>TRBV7-3|TRBJ1-1|.|.
CASRDSNTEAFF
TGTGCCAGCAGGGACAGTAACACTGAAGCTTTCTTT
>TRBV11-3|TRBJ2-1|.|.
CASSLGSFSGYNEQFF
TGTGCCAGCAGCTTAGGATCTTTTAGCGGTTACAATGAGCAGTTCTTC
>TRBV7-8|TRBJ2-3|.|TRBD1
CASRERQGPTDTQYF
TGTGCCAGCAGGGAGAGACAGGGACCCACAGATACGCAGTATTTT
>TRBV23-1|TRBJ1-1|once|.
CASRQRMWGRTEAFF
TGCGCCAGCAGACAAAGGATGTGGGGGCGGACTGAAGCTTTCTTT
>TRBV11-3|TRBJ2-3|.|TRBD2
CASSLAGTTGTQYF
TGTGCCAGCAGCCTAGCCGGGACTACGGGTACGCAGTATTTT
>TRBV5-4|TRBJ2-1|.|TRBD2
CASSQGLAEYNEQFF
TGTGCCAGCAGCCAAGGACTAGCGGAGTACAATGAGCAGTTCTTC
>TRBV9|TRBJ2-3|.|.
CASSVDPLSGTPTDTQYF
TGTGCCAGCAGCGTAGACCCCCTAAGCGGAACTCCCACAGATACGCAGTATTTT